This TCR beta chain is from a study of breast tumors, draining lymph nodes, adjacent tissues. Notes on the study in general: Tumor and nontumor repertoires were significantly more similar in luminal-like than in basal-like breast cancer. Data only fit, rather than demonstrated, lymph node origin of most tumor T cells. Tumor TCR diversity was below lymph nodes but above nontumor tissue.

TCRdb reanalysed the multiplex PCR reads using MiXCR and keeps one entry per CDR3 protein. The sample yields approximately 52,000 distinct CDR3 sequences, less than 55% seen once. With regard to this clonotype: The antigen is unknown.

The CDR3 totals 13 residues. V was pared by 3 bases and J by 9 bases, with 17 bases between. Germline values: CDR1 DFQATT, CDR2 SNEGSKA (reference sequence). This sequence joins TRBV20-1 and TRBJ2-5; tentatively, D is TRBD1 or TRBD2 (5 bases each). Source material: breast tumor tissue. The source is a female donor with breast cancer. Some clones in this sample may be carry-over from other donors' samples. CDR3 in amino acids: CSARGDSNQPQYF. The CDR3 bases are TGCAGTGCTAGGGGGGATAGCAATCAGCCCCAGTACTTC.